This T cell receptor (beta chain) was recorded in a study of cytomegalovirus exposure and HLA in healthy donors. Study observations and caveats: Available immune exposure information was restricted to CMV serostatus only. Per published reports, the classifier diagnosed cytomegalovirus status with high specificity and sensitivity. Presence/absence analyses supposed approximately even sequencing depth among donors.

Vbeta (60) and Jbeta (13) primers were used in the PCR. Here immunoSEQ multiplex PCR was the method, and the copy in TCRdb shows in-frame clones only, minus some. The sample holds roughly 100,000 clones; about 70% are singletons and the top ten take around 5.8%. To note about this clone: Its specificity is not known.

The CDR3 has 17 amino acids. V trimming: 6 bases; J trimming: 2 bases; junction bases outside the gene matches: 9. Per germline, CDR1 LNHDA and CDR2 SQIVND (reference sequence). This clonotype originated in a woman aged 45-59 years in good health and CMV-seropositive. The chain combines TRBV19 with TRBJ2-3; 12 bases align to TRBD2. Sequenced: PBMCs. In nucleotides, the CDR3 is TGTGCCAGTAGCCTCTCGGGACTAGCGGGTTTCACAGATACGCAGTATTTT. Its translation: CASSLSGLAGFTDTQYF.